A selection of T cell receptor beta chains follows, all from one sample in a study of blood T cell repertoires in COVID-19. Sequencing was performed with immunoSEQ multiplex PCR; in TCRdb, only in-frame clones are kept and a portion is missing. The sample has about 100,000 clones, roughly 90% seen once. The specimen was peripheral blood. The receptors shown here come from a man aged 50 or older with active COVID-19. CDR3s include the opening cysteine and the closing phenylalanine or tryptophan. The order of the fields is J gene, D gene, CDR3 length, V gene, clone size, CDR3 protein, CDR3 DNA. D genes are given only for firm matches. The size entry is marked missing in some rows and otherwise reads once, few, many or a size class.

>TRBJ1-1|.|14|TRBV6-5|.
CASRWASSGTEAFF
TGTGCCAGCAGGTGGGCCTCTTCCGGCACTGAAGCTTTCTTT
>TRBJ1-2|.|13|TRBV6-5|.
CASSHRDGYGYTF
TGTGCCAGCAGTCACAGGGATGGGTATGGCTACACCTTC
>TRBJ1-6|.|13|TRBV12-3/TRBV12-4|.
CASSPYGGLPLHF
TGTGCCAGCAGCCCATATGGTGGGCTACCCCTCCACTTT
>TRBJ1-6|.|13|TRBV13|.
CASSLFRDSPLHF
TGTGCCAGCAGCTTATTCAGGGATTCACCCCTCCACTTT
>TRBJ1-5|.|13|TRBV30|.
CAWSSGSNQPQHF
TGTGCCTGGAGTTCGGGTAGCAATCAGCCCCAGCATTTT
>TRBJ1-5|.|14|TRBV5-5|.
CASSLGQGYQPQHF
TGTGCCAGCAGCTTGGGTCAGGGGTATCAGCCCCAGCATTTT
>TRBJ2-2|TRBD1|13|TRBV12-3/TRBV12-4|.
CASRTGDTGELFF
TGTGCCAGCAGGACAGGGGACACCGGGGAGCTGTTTTTT
>TRBJ1-6|.|16|TRBV5-8|.
CASSARRVSYNSPLHF
TGTGCCAGCAGCGCTCGGAGGGTCTCCTATAATTCACCCCTCCACTTT
>TRBJ1-2|.|15|TRBV3-1/TRBV3-2|.
CASSPNSGPRRGYTF
TGTGCCAGCAGCCCTAATAGCGGGCCACGCCGCGGCTACACCTTC
>TRBJ1-5|.|16|TRBV5-6|.
CASSRMGRQSNQPQHF
TGTGCCAGCAGCCGGATGGGCAGACAGAGCAATCAGCCCCAGCATTTT
>TRBJ1-1|.|14|TRBV5-1|.
CASSLDGMNTEAFF
TGCGCCAGCAGCTTGGACGGGATGAACACTGAAGCTTTCTTT
>TRBJ2-3|TRBD2|15|TRBV7-3|.
CASSRTSGDEDTQYF
TGTGCCAGCAGCCGGACTAGCGGGGATGAAGATACGCAGTATTTT
>TRBJ1-1|.|14|TRBV19|once
CASSQVHMNTEAFF
TGTGCCAGTAGTCAGGTCCACATGAACACTGAAGCTTTCTTT
>TRBJ2-5|.|13|TRBV3-1/TRBV3-2|.
CASSRTHQETQYF
TGTGCCAGCAGCAGGACACACCAAGAGACCCAGTACTTC
>TRBJ2-7|TRBD2|16|TRBV5-1|.
CASSLGGRGDSYEQYF
TGCGCCAGCAGCTTAGGAGGGCGGGGGGACTCCTACGAGCAGTACTTC
>TRBJ2-1|.|11|TRBV2|.
CASRELNEQFF
TGTGCCAGCAGGGAACTCAATGAGCAGTTCTTC
>TRBJ2-2|.|14|TRBV7-8|.
CASSLVENTGELFF
TGTGCCAGCAGCTTAGTAGAGAACACCGGGGAGCTGTTTTTT
>TRBJ2-4|.|16|TRBV6-2/TRBV6-3|once
CASSYIPDRGRNIQYF
TGTGCCAGCAGTTATATTCCAGACAGAGGTAGGAACATTCAGTACTTC
>TRBJ1-2|.|14|TRBV27|.
CASSLSVEGYGYTF
TGTGCCAGCAGTTTATCTGTCGAGGGCTATGGCTACACCTTC
>TRBJ2-7|.|15|TRBV15|.
CATTVGAGSSYEQYF
TGTGCCACCACAGTAGGGGCGGGGTCCTCCTACGAGCAGTACTTC
>TRBJ1-5|TRBD1|13|TRBV27|.
CASRGTGNQPQHF
TGTGCCAGCAGGGGGACAGGGAATCAGCCCCAGCATTTT
>TRBJ1-6|TRBD1|16|TRBV7-9|few
CASSSAGTGGTAPLHF
TGTGCCAGCAGCTCCGCCGGGACAGGGGGCACCGCACCCCTCCACTTT
>TRBJ2-1|.|13|TRBV19|.
CASLARGYNEQFF
TGTGCCAGTTTAGCGAGGGGGTACAATGAGCAGTTCTTC
>TRBJ2-3|TRBD1|17|TRBV11-2|.
CASSSGTGVYITDTQYF
TGTGCCAGCAGCTCCGGGACAGGGGTTTATATCACAGATACGCAGTATTTT
>TRBJ1-2|.|13|TRBV29-1|.
CSVKNRESVGYTF
TGCAGCGTTAAGAACAGAGAGTCAGTTGGCTACACCTTC
>TRBJ1-4|TRBD1|16|TRBV7-9|.
CASSPRGQGTVEKLFF
TGTGCCAGCAGCCCACGAGGACAGGGGACTGTTGAAAAACTGTTTTTT
>TRBJ1-1|TRBD1|14|TRBV6-5|.
CASSQRDRGGRAFF
TGTGCCAGCAGCCAACGGGACAGGGGCGGCAGGGCTTTCTTT
>TRBJ1-4|TRBD1|15|TRBV29-1|.
CSVRNQGALDEKLFF
TGCAGCGTGAGGAATCAGGGGGCGCTTGATGAAAAACTGTTTTTT
>TRBJ1-1|.|15|TRBV19|.
CASSILSVENTEAFF
TGTGCCAGTAGTATCCTCTCGGTCGAGAACACTGAAGCTTTCTTT
>TRBJ1-1|.|13|TRBV7-8|once
CASSRQVRTEAFF
TGTGCCAGCAGCCGACAGGTTCGCACTGAAGCTTTCTTT
>TRBJ1-4|.|14|TRBV5-4|.
CASSLASGGEKLFF
TGTGCCAGCAGCTTGGCGTCAGGAGGTGAAAAACTGTTTTTT
>TRBJ1-2|TRBD1|15|TRBV5-1|.
CASSFLDRGNYGYTF
TGCGCCAGCAGCTTCCTGGACAGGGGGAACTATGGCTACACCTTC
>TRBJ2-3|.|15|TRBV24-1|few
CATSDSSTTTDTQYF
TGTGCCACCAGTGATTCCAGCACTACCACAGATACGCAGTATTTT
>TRBJ2-7|.|13|TRBV6-6|.
CASSRGSSVEQYF
TGTGCCAGCAGCCGAGGGAGTTCTGTCGAGCAGTACTTC
>TRBJ2-2|.|16|TRBV13|.
CASSLGTTRNTGELFF
TGTGCCAGCAGCTTAGGGACTACAAGGAACACCGGGGAGCTGTTTTTT
>TRBJ2-7|.|17|TRBV6-2/TRBV6-3|.
CASSYLMSGPHSYEQYF
TGTGCCAGCAGTTACCTAATGTCAGGTCCTCACTCCTACGAGCAGTACTTC
>TRBJ1-5|TRBD1|17|TRBV19|.
CASSSPDRKYSNQPQHF
TGTGCCAGTAGTTCCCCGGACAGGAAATATAGCAATCAGCCCCAGCATTTT
>TRBJ2-5|TRBD1|15|TRBV11-2|.
CASSSTGVGQETQYF
TGTGCCAGCAGTTCAACAGGGGTAGGGCAAGAGACCCAGTACTTC
>TRBJ1-2|TRBD1|13|TRBV2|once
CASSAGGTYGYTF
TGTGCCAGCAGTGCAGGGGGAACGTATGGCTACACCTTC
>TRBJ1-1|.|15|TRBV2|.
CASSQGSGMNTEAFF
TGTGCCAGCAGCCAGGGTAGTGGGATGAACACTGAAGCTTTCTTT
>TRBJ1-2|.|13|TRBV19|.
CATQVSPNYGYTF
TGTGCCACCCAGGTATCTCCTAACTATGGCTACACCTTC
>TRBJ1-5|.|14|TRBV27|.
CASRGPGWDQPQHF
TGTGCCAGCAGGGGCCCAGGGTGGGATCAGCCCCAGCATTTT
>TRBJ2-7|TRBD2|14|TRBV4-2|.
CASSLSGGNYEQYF
TGTGCCAGCAGCCTGTCGGGAGGAAACTACGAGCAGTACTTC
>TRBJ1-2|.|16|TRBV5-8|.
CASSLAGLGGRYGYTF
TGTGCCAGCAGCTTGGCCGGATTAGGGGGTCGGTATGGCTACACCTTC
>TRBJ2-5|.|13|TRBV12-5|.
CASRAGDSGAQYF
TGTGCTAGTAGGGCAGGGGATTCAGGGGCCCAGTACTTC
>TRBJ2-2|.|14|TRBV5-1|.
CASSPGLPTGELFF
TGCGCCAGCAGCCCGGGACTGCCGACCGGGGAGCTGTTTTTT
>TRBJ1-1|.|13|TRBV5-1|.
CASSLNVQTEAFF
TGCGCCAGCAGCTTGAATGTACAGACTGAAGCTTTCTTT
>TRBJ2-1|.|14|TRBV30|.
CAGDVFRGANEQFF
TGTGCCGGGGATGTCTTCAGGGGGGCAAATGAGCAGTTCTTC
>TRBJ2-1|TRBD2|17|TRBV15|.
CATSPRVWGLAEGGQFF
TGTGCCACCAGCCCCCGAGTTTGGGGACTAGCGGAGGGGGGGCAGTTCTTC
>TRBJ2-1|.|13|TRBV24-1|.
CATSDSQLDEQFF
TGTGCCACCAGTGATTCCCAACTAGATGAGCAGTTCTTC
>TRBJ2-6|TRBD1|19|TRBV19|.
CASSPPRQGAPSGANVLTF
TGTGCCAGTAGTCCCCCCCGGCAGGGGGCCCCCTCTGGGGCCAACGTCCTGACTTTC
>TRBJ1-3|.|13|TRBV5-1|many
CASSPRQGNTIYF
TGCGCCAGCAGCCCTAGACAGGGAAACACCATATATTTT
>TRBJ1-4|TRBD1|19|TRBV6-1|.
CASSERTGATVATNEKLFF
TGTGCCAGCAGTGAAAGGACAGGGGCGACCGTTGCAACTAATGAAAAACTGTTTTTT
>TRBJ1-2|.|14|TRBV6-6|.
CASREETQGYGYTF
TGTGCCAGCAGAGAGGAGACGCAAGGCTATGGCTACACCTTC
>TRBJ2-1|TRBD2|16|TRBV18|.
CASSPPGLAGVGEQFF
TGTGCCAGCTCACCCCCGGGACTAGCGGGAGTGGGCGAGCAGTTCTTC
>TRBJ1-6|.|14|TRBV5-6|.
CASSQGQKNSPLHF
TGTGCCAGCAGCCAAGGACAGAAAAATTCACCCCTCCACTTT
>TRBJ1-5|TRBD1|18|TRBV6-6|.
CASSRRPGQGYGNQPQHF
TGTGCCAGCAGCCGAAGGCCGGGACAGGGGTATGGCAATCAGCCCCAGCATTTT
>TRBJ2-3|.|14|TRBV5-4|.
CASSLGQTTDTQYF
TGTGCCAGCAGCTTGGGACAGACCACAGATACGCAGTATTTT
>TRBJ2-1|TRBD1|15|TRBV5-1|once
CASSLGQGDRNEQFF
TGCGCCAGCAGCCTAGGACAGGGGGACCGCAATGAGCAGTTCTTC